These 27 T cell receptor beta chains share one sample of origin, sequenced in a study of T-cell reconstitution after alpha-beta-depleted transplantation in children. Unique molecular identifiers featured in how the TCRbeta library was prepared. Using its own MiXCR run on the PCR reads, TCRdb lists one record per CDR3 protein. The sample comprises some 340,000 distinct CDR3 sequences, 9% to 12% of which are singletons, and 2.4% rests with the top ten. The specimen was PBMCs from the stem cell graft donor, collected from the stem cell graft. Every receptor here comes from a human donor who donated a stem cell graft to a child with acute lymphoblastic leukemia.

This clonotype came up a few times. The chain uses TRBV20-1 and TRBJ2-3; TRBD2 agrees at 7 bases. V gave up 0 bases and J gave up 8 bases; unmatched junction bases: 8. Germline V gives CDR1 DFQATT, CDR2 SNEGSKA (reference sequence). There are 14 residues in the CDR3. The CDR3 coding sequence is TGCAGTGCTAGAGAGGGCGGGAGAATTACTACGCAGTATTTT. As protein: CSAREGGRITTQYF.

This clonotype was observed a handful of times. V gene TRBV28 combines with J gene TRBJ2-7, with D perhaps TRBD1 or TRBD2 (6 bases each). The CDR3 is 14 residues long. Trimming cost V 3 bases and J 3 bases, with 12 bases left between them. Germline lookup yields CDR1 MDHEN and CDR2 SYDVKM. Here the CDR3 reads CASSFSGGIYEQYF. In DNA, the CDR3 is TGTGCCAGCAGTTTCTCCGGGGGCATCTACGAGCAGTACTTC.

The chain couples TRBV5-1 to TRBJ2-2; 7 bases agree with TRBD2. V trimming: 5 bases; J trimming: 5 bases; junction bases outside the gene matches: 9. CDR3 length: 15 residues. Looked up from germline, CDR1 is SGHRS and CDR2 is YFSETQ. CDR3 DNA: TGCGCCAGCAGTTCGGCGGGAGAGGGGACCGGGGAGCTGTTTTTT. As protein: CASSSAGEGTGELFF.

This clonotype showed up just a few times. The V and J genes are TRBV12-3 or TRBV12-4 and TRBJ2-7; unclear D gene. V was clipped by 5 bases and J by 2 bases, with 10 bases between them. The CDR3 covers 13 residues. The CDR3 sequence: CASSVWRAYEQYF. The CDR3 DNA follows: TGTGCCAGCAGTGTTTGGCGAGCCTACGAGCAGTACTTC.

This sequence joins TRBV7-9 and TRBJ2-3; no clear D. V dropped 5 bases and J dropped 4 bases, with 16 bases sitting between them. Germline loops: CDR1 SEHNR, CDR2 FQNEAQ (reference sequence). The CDR3 is 15 amino acids. CDR3 sequence reads: CASSHHRQDPDTQYF. Written as DNA, the CDR3 is TGTGCCAGCAGCCACCACCGGCAGGATCCAGATACGCAGTATTTT.

The rearrangement links TRBV7-2 to TRBJ2-4, with 10 bases matching TRBD1. The junction had 6 bases not matched to a gene; V was cut back by 1 base and J by 6 bases. Germline values: CDR1 SGHTA, CDR2 FQGNSA. The CDR3 sequence is 16 residues long. CDR3 DNA: TGTGCCAGCAGCTTAGATTCGGGGACAGGGGCAAACATTCAGTACTTC. Encoded protein: CASSLDSGTGANIQYF.

There are a few counts of this clonotype. The chain joins TRBV5-6 to TRBJ1-1, with D uncertain. Germline V lookup: CDR1 SGHDT, CDR2 YYEEEE. The CDR3 extends over 13 amino acids. Between the trimmed V and J ends, which lost 0 bases and 11 bases, there was a span of 14 bases. CDR3 bases: TGTGCCAGCAGCTTGGAAAAAGGGTTTCAGGCTTTCTTT. Translated: CASSLEKGFQAFF.

There are a few counts of this clonotype. The gene calls are TRBV7-9 and TRBJ1-1, with D tentatively TRBD1 (6 bases). CDR1 and CDR2 (germline): SEHNR, FQNEAQ (reference sequence). The CDR3 sequence is 15 residues long. V was pared by 5 bases and J by 4 bases, with 17 bases between. The CDR3 spells CASSAQGTVGTEAFF. The CDR3 DNA reads as TGTGCCAGCAGCGCGCAGGGGACCGTGGGCACTGAAGCTTTCTTT.

The chain has TRBV18 and TRBJ2-2; tentative D call: TRBD2 (5 bases). The germline CDR1 and CDR2 sequences are KGHSH and LQKENI. V was shortened by 3 bases and J by 7 bases, with 15 bases between the two germline ends. This CDR3 is 15 amino acids long. DNA for the CDR3: TGTGCCAGCTCACCTCCGGGGATGTACGGCGGGGAGCTGTTTTTT. Protein: CASSPPGMYGGELFF.

The table lists this clonotype with many counts. The chain is built from TRBV10-3 and TRBJ1-5, with 7 bases identical to TRBD1. Germline CDR1 and CDR2: ENHRY and SYGVKD. This CDR3 has 14 residues. Trimming cost V 3 bases and J 6 bases; bases outside gene matches: 5. The CDR3 region is CAISEPGGGQPQHF. The CDR3 bases are TGTGCCATCAGTGAACCAGGGGGGGGTCAGCCCCAGCATTTT.

The J gene is TRBJ2-7, the V gene TRBV7-2, with D perhaps given as TRBD1 or TRBD2 (5 bases each). The CDR3 runs to 17 residues. Germline V lookup: CDR1 SGHTA, CDR2 FQGNSA. With 6 bases removed from V and 1 base from J, the gap between germline ends came to 22 bases. The CDR3 coding sequence is TGTGCCAGCAGTCCCACCGGTTGGGGGATAGGGTCCTACGAGCAGTACTTC. Protein product: CASSPTGWGIGSYEQYF.

This clonotype was counted a few times. The V and J genes are TRBV7-9 and TRBJ1-3; a weak D match, TRBD1 (5 bases). This CDR3 region has 17 residues. V lost 6 bases and J lost 0, with 18 bases in between. Per germline, CDR1 SEHNR and CDR2 FQNEAQ (reference sequence). CDR3 region: CASSHAGSLSSGNTIYF. The CDR3 DNA follows: TGTGCCAGCAGTCATGCAGGGAGTCTCAGCTCTGGAAACACCATATATTTT.

The gene calls are TRBV30 and TRBJ2-4, with D perhaps TRBD1 (6 bases). V gave up 4 bases and J gave up 9 bases, with 16 bases separating them. The CDR3 is 13 amino acids. Germline V gives CDR1 GTSNPN, CDR2 SVGIG (reference sequence). The CDR3 sequence: CAWKGHRFGIQYF. The CDR3 DNA reads TGTGCCTGGAAGGGACACAGGTTCGGCATTCAGTACTTC.

This clonotype came up a few times. The CDR3 sequence: CASRPRPGLAEGNEQFF. The CDR3 coding sequence is TGTGCCAGCCGTCCCCGACCTGGGCTAGCGGAGGGGAATGAGCAGTTCTTC. The chain employs TRBV6-1 and TRBJ2-1, with 7 bases that match TRBD2. CDR3 length: 17 amino acids. The germline V gene encodes CDR1 MNHNS and CDR2 SASEGT. With V trimmed by 8 bases and J by 7 bases, 20 bases remained unmatched.

The chain has TRBV7-9 and TRBJ2-1; D possibly matches TRBD1 or TRBD2 (5 bases each). Between the trimmed V and J ends, which lost 0 bases and 8 bases, there was a span of 14 bases. The CDR3 is 15 residues long. CDR1 and CDR2 (germline): SEHNR, FQNEAQ (reference sequence). DNA for the CDR3: TGTGCCAGCAGCTTAGCCGGGACCTACTGGGATGAGCAGTTCTTC. It codes for CASSLAGTYWDEQFF.

V is TRBV20-1 and J is TRBJ2-7, with 8 bases aligning to TRBD2. The V gene's germline CDR1 is DFQATT and CDR2 SNEGSKA (reference sequence). The junction had 12 bases not matched to a gene; V was cut back by 1 base and J by 10 bases. The CDR3 totals 14 residues. CDR3 amino acids: CSARVEAGVPYQYF. Here the CDR3 DNA reads TGCAGTGCTAGAGTTGAAGCGGGAGTCCCCTACCAGTACTTC.

This clonotype was counted only a few times. J is TRBJ2-3 and V is TRBV20-1; 13 bases align to TRBD2. CDR1 DFQATT and CDR2 SNEGSKA come from the germline V gene (reference sequence). V dropped 5 bases and J dropped 1; count of bases not matched to a gene: 0. CDR3 length equals 14 residues. The CDR3 coding sequence is TGCAGTGCTGGACTAGCGGGGGGCACAGATACGCAGTATTTT. Protein sequence: CSAGLAGGTDTQYF.

To note about this clonotype: One junction end does not reproduce the germline sequence, and a read error may be involved. The chain uses TRBV7-2 and TRBJ1-5; 7 nucleotides agree with TRBD1. The CDR3 sequence is 15 residues long. The germline V gene has CDR1 SGHTA and CDR2 FQGNSA. CDR3 amino acids: CVSSAMTGSNQPQHF. The CDR3 DNA reads TGTGTCAGCTCCGCAATGACAGGGAGCAATCAGCCCCAGCATTTT.

This clonotype turned up a few times. The chain has TRBV7-9 and TRBJ1-1; maybe TRBD1 (5 bases). Trimming left V 5 bases short and J 3 bases short, with 10 bases between. Germline-derived CDR1 and CDR2 are SEHNR and FQNEAQ (reference sequence). The CDR3 extends over 13 amino acids. The DNA of the CDR3 is TGTGCCAGCAGCAGTTCAGGGCACACTGAAGCTTTCTTT. This sequence encodes CASSSSGHTEAFF.

This chain links TRBV7-8 with TRBJ2-5; 8 nucleotides line up with TRBD2. V lost 1 base, J lost 5 bases, and 3 bases stayed unmatched. From germline, CDR1 is SGHVS and CDR2 FQNEAQ. The CDR3 totals 14 residues. In DNA, the CDR3 is TGTGCCAGCAGCTTAGAACCGGGAGGGGAGACCCAGTACTTC. It codes for CASSLEPGGETQYF.

This chain uses TRBV5-1 with TRBJ2-7, with 14 bases aligning to TRBD2. The germline CDR1 and CDR2 sequences are SGHRS and YFSETQ. This CDR3 contains 16 residues. The trim removed 5 bases at V and 4 bases at J, leaving 8 bases unmatched. The CDR3 bases are TGCGCCAGCAGACAGGGACTAGCGGGAGTAACGTACGAGCAGTACTTC. Translated: CASRQGLAGVTYEQYF. The whole variable domain, remainder taken from reference TRBV5-1 and TRBJ2-7, is KAGVTQTPRYLIKTRGQQVTLSCSPISGHRSVSWYQQTPGQGLQFLFEYFSETQRNKGNFPGRFSGRQFSNSRSEMNVSTLELGDSALYLCASRQGLAGVTYEQYFGPGTRLTVT.

V and J are TRBV29-1 and TRBJ2-7; D call uncertain. Germline V gives CDR1 SQVTM, CDR2 ANQGSEA. The CDR3 length is 13 residues. Between the trimmed V and J ends, which lost 3 bases and 2 bases, there was a span of 11 bases. DNA for the CDR3: TGCAGCGTTGATCCTGGGTCCCCCTACGAGCAGTACTTC. Amino acid sequence: CSVDPGSPYEQYF.

This clonotype has only a few counts. CDR3 region: CATSDPGAGRTNQPQHF. The CDR3 DNA reads as TGTGCCACCAGTGACCCCGGGGCAGGGAGAACTAATCAGCCCCAGCATTTT. V gene TRBV24-1 combines with J gene TRBJ1-5; TRBD1 is a possible D gene (5 bases). The CDR3 is 17 residues long. Trimming pared 4 bases from V and 4 bases from J, leaving 19 bases between. Germline V gives CDR1 KGHDR, CDR2 SFDVKD.

This rearrangement joins TRBV6-1 to TRBJ1-5; maybe TRBD1 (6 bases). V gave up 2 bases and J gave up 4 bases, with 12 bases separating them. The CDR3 is made up of 15 amino acids. Germline CDR1 MNHNS, CDR2 SASEGT. CDR3 nucleotide sequence: TGTGCCAGCAGTGAAATAGGCAGGGGAAATCAGCCCCAGCATTTT. It is translated as CASSEIGRGNQPQHF.

DNA for the CDR3: TGCGCCAGCAGCCAAGAGAGCGGGGGGTCCCAAAACATTCAGTACTTC. It yields the protein CASSQESGGSQNIQYF. The chain has TRBV4-3 and TRBJ2-4, with 9 bases identical to TRBD2. Germline lookup yields CDR1 LGHNA and CDR2 YSLEER. The CDR3 runs 16 residues. With 0 bases clipped from V and 5 bases from J, the junction kept 5 bases outside the gene matches.

V gene TRBV5-5 combines with J gene TRBJ1-2; no firm D call. Germline lookup yields CDR1 SGHKS and CDR2 YYEKEE (reference sequence). V was pared by 0 bases and J by 4 bases, with 10 bases between. This CDR3 is built from 14 residues. This CDR3 reads CASSLGQILYGYTF. Written as DNA, the CDR3 is TGTGCCAGCAGCTTGGGGCAGATCCTCTATGGCTACACCTTC.

The CDR3 here is CATSRLAGRPEYEQYF. CDR3 nucleotides: TGTGCCACCAGCAGACTAGCGGGAAGACCCGAGTACGAGCAGTACTTC. The chain uses TRBV15 and TRBJ2-7, with 9 bases that match TRBD2. The J segment lost 4 bases and the V segment lost 2 bases, leaving 9 bases of the junction unmatched. Germline-derived CDR1 and CDR2 are LNHNV and YYDKDF (reference sequence). There are 16 residues in the CDR3.